These 4 T cell receptor beta chains were all obtained from the same sample, sequenced in a study of blood T cell repertoires in COVID-19. Profiling relied on immunoSEQ multiplex PCR, and the TCRdb table lists in-frame clones only, not all of them. The sample has fewer than 150,000 clones, 70% to 85% seen once; the top ten hold under 9.5%. Sequencing was done on a sample of peripheral blood. The receptors derive from a woman at least 80 years old in a cohort sampled during active or convalescent COVID-19.

The rearrangement uses TRBV2 and TRBJ1-6, with D possibly matching TRBD1 (5 bases). CDR3 length: 18 amino acids. V lost 1 base and J 3 bases, leaving 16 bases between the germline ends. Germline V gene lookup returns CDR1 SNHLY and CDR2 FYNNEI. The CDR3 reads CASSEDSTAIGYNSPLHF. The CDR3 coding sequence is TGTGCCAGCAGTGAAGATTCGACAGCGATCGGCTATAATTCACCCCTCCACTTT.

The sample holds one count of this clone. The chain recombines TRBV2 with TRBJ1-2; unclear D gene. In germline, CDR1 is SNHLY, CDR2 FYNNEI. The CDR3 spans 11 residues. V was clipped by 4 bases and J by 3 bases, with 3 bases between them. This CDR3 is CASSGHYGYTF. The DNA of the CDR3 is TGTGCCAGCAGTGGGCACTATGGCTACACCTTC.

The genes are TRBV7-9 and TRBJ1-1, with D perhaps TRBD1 (6 bases). Trimming removed 1 base at V and 5 bases at J, with 11 bases between. CDR1 and CDR2 (germline): SEHNR, FQNEAQ (reference sequence). The CDR3 is 14 amino acids. DNA for the CDR3: TGTGCCAGCAGCTTAGGGGACATCGATACTGAAGCTTTCTTT. Translating it yields CASSLGDIDTEAFF. The entire variable domain, with the rest obtained from reference TRBV7-9 and TRBJ1-1, is as follows: DTGVSQNPRHKITKRGQNVTFRCDPISEHNRLYWYRQTLGQGPEFLTYFQNEAQLEKSRLLSDRFSAERPKGSFSTLEIQRTEQGDSAMYLCASSLGDIDTEAFFGQGTRLTVV.

V and J are TRBV20-1 and TRBJ1-2; D is possibly TRBD1 (6 bases). CDR1 DFQATT and CDR2 SNEGSKA come from the germline V gene (reference sequence). This CDR3 has 14 residues. Trimming shortened V by 3 bases and J by 2 bases, and 13 bases separated the two germline ends. The CDR3 here is CSASHTGQNYGYTF. The CDR3 DNA reads TGCAGTGCTAGTCATACCGGACAGAACTATGGCTACACCTTC.